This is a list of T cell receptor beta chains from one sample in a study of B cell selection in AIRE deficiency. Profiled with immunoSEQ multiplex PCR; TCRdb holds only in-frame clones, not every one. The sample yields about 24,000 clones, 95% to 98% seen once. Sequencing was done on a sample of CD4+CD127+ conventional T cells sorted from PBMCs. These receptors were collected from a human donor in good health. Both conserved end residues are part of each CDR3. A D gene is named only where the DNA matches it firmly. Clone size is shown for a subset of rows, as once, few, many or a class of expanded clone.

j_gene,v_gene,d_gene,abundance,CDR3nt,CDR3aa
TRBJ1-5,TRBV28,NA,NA,TGTGCCAGCAGTTTAGGGCACAGTAATCAGCCCCAGCATTTT,CASSLGHSNQPQHF
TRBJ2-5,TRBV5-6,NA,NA,TGTGCCAGCAGCTTCTCTGGGCGGGAGACCCAGTACTTC,CASSFSGRETQYF
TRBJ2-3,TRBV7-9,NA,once,TGTGCCAGCAGCCTGGCGAGGGGAGATACGCAGTATTTT,CASSLARGDTQYF
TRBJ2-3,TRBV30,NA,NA,TGTGCCTGGAGGGTGCCGGGCACAGATACGCAGTATTTT,CAWRVPGTDTQYF
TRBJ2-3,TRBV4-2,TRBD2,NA,TGTGCCAGCAGCCCAGGACTAGCGGGTCCTCTCACAGATACGCAGTATTTT,CASSPGLAGPLTDTQYF
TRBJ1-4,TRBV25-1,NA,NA,TGTGCCAGCAGTGCAGTCGGGGGGGCCGGGGAACTGTTTTTT,CASSAVGGAGELFF
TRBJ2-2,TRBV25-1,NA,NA,TGTGCCAGCAGTCAACAGGGTGGTCGGACCGGGGAGCTGTTTTTT,CASSQQGGRTGELFF
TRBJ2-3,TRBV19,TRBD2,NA,TGTGCCAGTAGTATGCGGACCGCTAGCGGACTCACAGATACGCAGTATTTT,CASSMRTASGLTDTQYF
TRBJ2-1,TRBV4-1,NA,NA,TGCGCCAGCAGCCAAGAGTGGCGCTCTAGTGGGTTCTTC,CASSQEWRSSGFF
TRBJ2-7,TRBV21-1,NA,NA,TGTGCCAGCAGCAATTTGGAGGGCTACTACGAGCAGTACTTC,CASSNLEGYYEQYF
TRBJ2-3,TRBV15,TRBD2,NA,TGTGCCACCAGCAGGGGAACTAGCGGATTCACAGATACGCAGTATTTT,CATSRGTSGFTDTQYF
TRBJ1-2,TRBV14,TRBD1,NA,TGTGCCAGCAGCCAAGACCACAGGGGGTATGGCTACACCTTC,CASSQDHRGYGYTF
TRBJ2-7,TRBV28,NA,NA,TGTGCCAGCAGTTTTAGGATCTACGAGCAGTACTTC,CASSFRIYEQYF
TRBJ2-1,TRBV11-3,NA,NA,TGTGCCAGCAACGATACTAGGACAGGGAGGGGCAATGAGCAGTTCTTC,CASNDTRTGRGNEQFF
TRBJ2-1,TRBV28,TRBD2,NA,TGTGCCAGCAGCATATCCCTAGCGGGGCTGCGTGAGCAGTTCTTC,CASSISLAGLREQFF
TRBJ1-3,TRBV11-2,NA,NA,TGTGCCAGCAGCTTAGAGTTTGGAAACACCATATATTTT,CASSLEFGNTIYF
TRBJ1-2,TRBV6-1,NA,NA,TGTGCCAGCAGTGAACGAGACGGCTACTATGGCTACACCTTC,CASSERDGYYGYTF
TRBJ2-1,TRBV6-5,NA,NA,TGTGCCAGCAGTTACTCGAATAGGGATGAGCAGTTCTTC,CASSYSNRDEQFF
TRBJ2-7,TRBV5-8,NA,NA,TGTGCCAGCAGCAACTTCTACGAGCAGTACTTC,CASSNFYEQYF
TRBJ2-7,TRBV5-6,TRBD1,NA,TGTGCCAGCAGCCGATTTGACAGGGTCGAGCAGTACTTC,CASSRFDRVEQYF
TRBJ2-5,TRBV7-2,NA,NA,TGTGCCAGCAGCCAGACCGTTGGGGAGACCCAGTACTTC,CASSQTVGETQYF
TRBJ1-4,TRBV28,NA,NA,TGTGCCAGCAGTCATATAGGTACAGATAATGAAAAACTGTTTTTT,CASSHIGTDNEKLFF
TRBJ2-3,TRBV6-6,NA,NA,TGTGCCAGCAGTTATACGGGTACGCAGTATTTT,CASSYTGTQYF
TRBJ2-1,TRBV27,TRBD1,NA,TGTGCCAGCAGTTTTAGGACAGGTGGCAATGAGCAGTTCTTC,CASSFRTGGNEQFF
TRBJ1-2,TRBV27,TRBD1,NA,TGTGCCAGCAGCAAGGGACAGATCTATGGCTACACCTTC,CASSKGQIYGYTF
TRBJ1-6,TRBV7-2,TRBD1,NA,TGTGCCAGCAGCTCGGGGACAGGGGATAATTCACCCCTCCACTTT,CASSSGTGDNSPLHF
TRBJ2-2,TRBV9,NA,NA,TGTGCCAGCAGCGTCTTGGGAGGGGAGCTGTTTTTT,CASSVLGGELFF
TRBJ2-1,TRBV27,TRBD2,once,TGTGCCAGCACCAGAGCCTCGGGGGGATACAATGAGCAGTTCTTC,CASTRASGGYNEQFF
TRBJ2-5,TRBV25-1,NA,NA,TGTGCCAGCAGTTTTCGAGGGGGGCCAAGGGAGACCCAGTACTTC,CASSFRGGPRETQYF
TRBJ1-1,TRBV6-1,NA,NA,TGTGCCAGCAGTGAAAAGGTGACGCTTAGCGCTTTCTTT,CASSEKVTLSAFF
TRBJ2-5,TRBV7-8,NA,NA,TGTGCCAGCAGCTTGCCCTCGGGCTCCTATCAAGAGACCCAGTACTTC,CASSLPSGSYQETQYF
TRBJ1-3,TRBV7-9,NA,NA,TGCGCCAGCAGCCAAGACACCCATGGAAACACCATATATTTT,CASSQDTHGNTIYF
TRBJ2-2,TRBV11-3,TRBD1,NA,TGTGCCAGCAGCCGGACAGGGGGTACCGGGGAGCTGTTTTTT,CASSRTGGTGELFF
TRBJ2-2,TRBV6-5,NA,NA,TGTGCCAGCAGTTACTCCGACATGAACACCGGGGAGCTGTTTTTT,CASSYSDMNTGELFF
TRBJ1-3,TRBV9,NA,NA,TGTGCCAGCAGGAAGGGGAACGGAAACACCATATATTTT,CASRKGNGNTIYF
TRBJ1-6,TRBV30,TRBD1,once,TGTGCCTGGAGTCGCGACAGGGGGCAGGATTCACCCCTCCACTTT,CAWSRDRGQDSPLHF
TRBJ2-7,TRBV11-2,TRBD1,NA,TGTGCCAGCAGCTACTACAGGGGGCTAAGCTACGAGCAGTACTTC,CASSYYRGLSYEQYF
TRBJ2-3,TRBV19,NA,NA,TGTGCCAGTAGTAAAGCGGATACGCAGTATTTT,CASSKADTQYF
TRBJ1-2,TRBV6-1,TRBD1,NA,TGTGCCAGCAGATCGGACAGGGTAATTAGCGGCTACACCTTC,CASRSDRVISGYTF
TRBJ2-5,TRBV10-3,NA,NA,TGTGCCATCCAGGAGGGGTTGGGGGAGACCCAGTACTTC,CAIQEGLGETQYF
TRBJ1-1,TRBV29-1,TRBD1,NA,TGCAGCGTGGGGGGGACAGAGACTTCCGAAGCTTTCTTT,CSVGGTETSEAFF
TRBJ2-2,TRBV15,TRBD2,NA,TGTGCCACCAGCAGAGATGGGGTAGGGACTAGCCTTATGAACACCGGGGAGCTGTTTTTT,CATSRDGVGTSLMNTGELFF
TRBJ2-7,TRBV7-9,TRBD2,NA,TGTGCCAGCAATCTAGCGGGAGCCCCTTACGAGCAGTACTTC,CASNLAGAPYEQYF
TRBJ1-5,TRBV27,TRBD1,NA,TGTGCCAGCAGTCCCGCCGGGACAGGCGGTCAGCCCCAGCATTTT,CASSPAGTGGQPQHF
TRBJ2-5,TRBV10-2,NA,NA,TGCGCCAGCAGTGATCGACTATCTCCAAGAGAGACCCAGTACTTC,CASSDRLSPRETQYF
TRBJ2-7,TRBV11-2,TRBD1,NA,TGTGCCAGCAGCTGGACAGGAACCACCTACGAGCAGTACTTC,CASSWTGTTYEQYF
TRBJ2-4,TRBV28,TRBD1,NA,TGTGCCAGCAGTCCCCTTGGGACAGGGGGAGCCAAAAACATTCAGTACTTC,CASSPLGTGGAKNIQYF
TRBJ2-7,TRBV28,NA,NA,TGTGCCAGCAGTGCGGTCAGGGAGCAGTACTTC,CASSAVREQYF
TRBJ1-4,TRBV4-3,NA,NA,TGCGCCAGCAGCCAAGATAGAGGGCAGGGTGAAAAACTGTTTTTT,CASSQDRGQGEKLFF